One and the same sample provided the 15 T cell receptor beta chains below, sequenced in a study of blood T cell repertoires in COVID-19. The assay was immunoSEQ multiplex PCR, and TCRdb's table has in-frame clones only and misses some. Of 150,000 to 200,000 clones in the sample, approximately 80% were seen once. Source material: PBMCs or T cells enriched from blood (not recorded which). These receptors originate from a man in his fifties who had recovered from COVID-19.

CDR3 in amino acids: CASSVRPLRGGEQFF. The CDR3, as DNA: TGTGCCAGCAGTGTTCGACCTTTACGCGGGGGTGAGCAGTTCTTC. The V gene is TRBV2, the J gene TRBJ2-1; 7 nucleotides agree with TRBD2. The CDR3 has 15 amino acids. Per germline, CDR1 SNHLY and CDR2 FYNNEI. Germline trimming cut 4 bases from V and 9 bases from J; bases unmatched to any gene: 12.

The CDR3 sequence is CASSGQGRNYGYTF. The CDR3 DNA is TGTGCCAGCTCGGGACAGGGAAGGAACTATGGCTACACCTTC. V is TRBV24-1 and J is TRBJ1-2; 9 bases align to TRBD1. Germline CDR1 is KGHDR and CDR2 is SFDVKD. The CDR3 runs to 14 residues. The junction had 8 bases not matched to a gene; V was cut back by 11 bases and J by 2 bases.

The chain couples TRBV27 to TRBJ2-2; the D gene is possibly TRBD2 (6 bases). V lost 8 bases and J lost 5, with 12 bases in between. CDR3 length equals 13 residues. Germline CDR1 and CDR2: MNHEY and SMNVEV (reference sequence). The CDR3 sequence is CASGGQGTGELFF. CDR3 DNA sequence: TGTGCCAGCGGAGGGCAGGGAACCGGGGAGCTGTTTTTT.

The CDR3 DNA reads TGTGCCAGCAGTTTCGGAGGGTGGAATGAGCAGTTCTTC. Amino acids: CASSFGGWNEQFF. This chain links TRBV28 with TRBJ2-1, with D possibly matching TRBD2 (6 bases). The germline V gene encodes CDR1 MDHEN and CDR2 SYDVKM. V dropped 3 bases and J dropped 7 bases, with 10 bases sitting between them. The CDR3 is made up of 13 amino acids.

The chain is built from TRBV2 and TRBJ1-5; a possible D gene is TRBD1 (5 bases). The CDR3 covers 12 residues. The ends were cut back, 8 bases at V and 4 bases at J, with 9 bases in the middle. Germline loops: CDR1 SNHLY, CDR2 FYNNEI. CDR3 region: CASRGSNQPQHF. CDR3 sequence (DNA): TGTGCCAGCCGGGGGAGTAATCAGCCCCAGCATTTT.

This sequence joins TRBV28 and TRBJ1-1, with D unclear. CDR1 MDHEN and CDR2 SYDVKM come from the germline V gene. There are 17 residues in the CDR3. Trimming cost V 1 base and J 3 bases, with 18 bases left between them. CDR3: CASSLSPSGIYDTEAFF. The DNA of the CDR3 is TGTGCCAGCAGTTTATCCCCCTCGGGGATTTATGACACTGAAGCTTTCTTT.

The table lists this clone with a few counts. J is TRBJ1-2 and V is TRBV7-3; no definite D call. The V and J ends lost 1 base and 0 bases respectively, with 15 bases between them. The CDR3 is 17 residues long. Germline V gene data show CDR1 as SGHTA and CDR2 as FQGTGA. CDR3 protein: CASSLSPLRRANYGYTF. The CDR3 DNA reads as TGTGCCAGCAGCTTAAGCCCCCTTCGGAGGGCTAACTATGGCTACACCTTC.

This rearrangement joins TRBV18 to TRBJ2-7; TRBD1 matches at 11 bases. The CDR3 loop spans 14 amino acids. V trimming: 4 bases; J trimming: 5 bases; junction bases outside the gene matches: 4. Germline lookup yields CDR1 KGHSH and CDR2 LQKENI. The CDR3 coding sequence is TGTGCCAGCTCACGGACAGGGGGCTTTAACGAGCAGTACTTC. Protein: CASSRTGGFNEQYF.

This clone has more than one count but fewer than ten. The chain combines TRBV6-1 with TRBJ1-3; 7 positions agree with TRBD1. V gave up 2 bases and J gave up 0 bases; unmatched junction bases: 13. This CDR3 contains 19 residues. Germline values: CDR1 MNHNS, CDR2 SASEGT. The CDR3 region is CASSESPWTGDHSGNTIYF. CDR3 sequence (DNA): TGTGCCAGCAGTGAATCCCCGTGGACAGGCGACCACTCTGGAAACACCATATATTTT.

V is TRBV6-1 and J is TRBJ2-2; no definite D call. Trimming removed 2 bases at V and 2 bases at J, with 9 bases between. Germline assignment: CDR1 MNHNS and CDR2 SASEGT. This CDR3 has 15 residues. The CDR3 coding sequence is TGTGCCAGCAGTGAAAACACAGTAAACACCGGGGAGCTGTTTTTT. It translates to CASSENTVNTGELFF.

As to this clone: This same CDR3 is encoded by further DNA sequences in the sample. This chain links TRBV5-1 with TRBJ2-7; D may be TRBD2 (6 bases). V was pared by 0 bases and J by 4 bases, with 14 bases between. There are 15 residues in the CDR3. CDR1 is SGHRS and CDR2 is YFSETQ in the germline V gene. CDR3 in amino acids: CASSLAGSFTYEQYF. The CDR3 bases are TGCGCCAGCAGCTTGGCCGGGAGCTTTACTTACGAGCAGTACTTC.

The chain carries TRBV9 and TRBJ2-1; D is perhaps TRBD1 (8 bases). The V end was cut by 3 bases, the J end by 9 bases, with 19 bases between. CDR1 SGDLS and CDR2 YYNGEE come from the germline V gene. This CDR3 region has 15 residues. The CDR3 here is CASSAQGEGFVEQFF. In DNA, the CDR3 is TGTGCCAGCAGCGCACAGGGGGAGGGATTTGTTGAGCAGTTCTTC.

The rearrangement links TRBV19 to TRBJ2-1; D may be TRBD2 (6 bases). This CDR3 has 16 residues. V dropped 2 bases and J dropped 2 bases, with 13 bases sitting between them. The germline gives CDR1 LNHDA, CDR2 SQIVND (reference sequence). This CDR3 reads CASSILEGSTYNEQFF. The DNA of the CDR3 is TGTGCCAGTAGTATATTGGAGGGTAGCACCTACAATGAGCAGTTCTTC.

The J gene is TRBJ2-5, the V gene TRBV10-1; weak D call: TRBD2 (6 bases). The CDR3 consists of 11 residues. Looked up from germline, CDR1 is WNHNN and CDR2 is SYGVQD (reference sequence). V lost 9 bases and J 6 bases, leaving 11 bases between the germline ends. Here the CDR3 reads CARGGYQTQYF. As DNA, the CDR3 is TGCGCCAGGGGGGGTTACCAGACCCAGTACTTC.

CDR3 in DNA: TGTGCCAGCAGCCTGACAGGGGGTCGGGCCGGGGAGCTGTTTTTT. Its protein is CASSLTGGRAGELFF. V usage is TRBV5-4 and J usage is TRBJ2-2; 9 bases fit TRBD1. The CDR3 length is 15 residues. Per germline, CDR1 SGHNT and CDR2 YYREEE (reference sequence). V lost 4 bases and J lost 6; bases outside the gene matches: 7.